This T cell receptor (beta chain) originates from a study of glioma-infiltrating T cells after dendritic cell vaccination. Study-wide results and caveats: Few patients contributed both blood and tumor specimens.

Up to about 2 ug genomic DNA was used for TCRB CDR3 amplification. The PCR used 60 V beta and 13 J beta primers. Some clones are missing from TCRdb's copy, which holds only in-frame ones; the method was immunoSEQ multiplex PCR. In the table there are tens of thousands of clones, 82% of which are singletons. The sample holds one count of this clone. What it recognizes is unknown. The CDR3 is made up of 16 amino acids. J was trimmed by 6 bases and V by 2 bases; bases with no gene match: 7. Germline lookup yields CDR1 MGHRA and CDR2 YSYEKL. This receptor was identified in a human donor with glioblastoma. Sequencing used blood, obtained before dendritic cell vaccination. The gene calls are TRBV4-1 and TRBJ1-6; 7 bases match TRBD1. The CDR3, as DNA: TGCGCCAGCAGCCAACTGGGACAGCTCAGTAATTCACCCCTCCACTTT. This translates into CASSQLGQLSNSPLHF.